This T cell receptor (beta chain) stems from a study of brain T cells in children with intractable seizures. The germline V gene has CDR1 MNHEY and CDR2 SVGAGI. The CDR3 contains 13 residues. Trimming took 0 bases from V and 5 from J, leaving 6 bases between them. Concerning this clone: As yet, its antigen is unknown.

The time point was: blood from clinic visit 5 months post-surgery; TSC patient then seizure free. Some clones are missing from TCRdb's copy, which holds only in-frame ones; the method was immunoSEQ multiplex PCR. The sample consists of 300,000 to 400,000 clones, approximately 93% of them appearing once. Overall study findings and caveats: Pre- and post-surgery blood differed in depth, so pre-surgery absences may be undersampling.

The chain couples TRBV6-5 to TRBJ2-3; D unresolved. This receptor was taken from a boy less than two years old with tuberous sclerosis and intractable seizures. The input for sequencing was peripheral blood, taken more than 4 months after surgery. The CDR3 DNA is TGTGCCAGCAGTTACTCGCGCCTAGATACGCAGTATTTT. This gives the protein CASSYSRLDTQYF.